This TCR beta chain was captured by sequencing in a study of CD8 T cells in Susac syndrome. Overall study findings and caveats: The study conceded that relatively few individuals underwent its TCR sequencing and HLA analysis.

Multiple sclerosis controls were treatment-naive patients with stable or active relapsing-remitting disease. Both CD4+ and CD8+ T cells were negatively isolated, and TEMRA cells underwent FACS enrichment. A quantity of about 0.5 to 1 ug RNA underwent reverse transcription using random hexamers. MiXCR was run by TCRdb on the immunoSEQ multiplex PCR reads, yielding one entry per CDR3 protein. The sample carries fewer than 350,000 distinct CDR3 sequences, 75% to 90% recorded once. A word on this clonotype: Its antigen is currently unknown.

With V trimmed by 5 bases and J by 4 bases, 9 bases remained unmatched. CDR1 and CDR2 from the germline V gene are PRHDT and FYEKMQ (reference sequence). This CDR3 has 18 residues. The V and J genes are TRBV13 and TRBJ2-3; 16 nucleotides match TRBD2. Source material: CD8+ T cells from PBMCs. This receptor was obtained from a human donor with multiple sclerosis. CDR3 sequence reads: CASSLTGTSGRAADTQYF. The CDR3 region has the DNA TGTGCCAGCAGCCTAACCGGGACTAGCGGGAGGGCCGCAGATACGCAGTATTTT.